These 24 T cell receptor beta chains originate from one sample sequenced in a study of T cells in Graves' hyperthyroidism and ophthalmopathy. There were TCR beta CDR3 regions amplified from RNA transcripts. Using the HTBI primer set, a first-round RT-PCR was run on the TCR CDR3. TCRdb redid the calling of the multiplex PCR reads with MiXCR, one entry per CDR3 protein. The table shows roughly 500,000 distinct CDR3 sequences, with around 22% occurring only once. Specimen: blood. These TCRs come from a woman in her thirties with Graves' ophthalmopathy.

This sequence joins TRBV11-1 and TRBJ1-5, with D hard to call. Trimming took 1 base from V and 4 from J, leaving 14 bases between them. The CDR3 runs to 16 residues. Germline assignment: CDR1 SGHAT and CDR2 FQDESV (reference sequence). CDR3 protein: CASSLDRQRVNQPQHF. In nucleotides, the CDR3 is TGTGCCAGCAGCTTAGATAGGCAGCGGGTAAATCAGCCCCAGCATTTT.

On this clonotype: Mismatch with germline at one junction end may stem from a read error. J is TRBJ1-1 and V is TRBV7-8; a possible D gene is TRBD1 (6 bases). There are 15 residues in the CDR3. Germline V CDR1 and CDR2: SGHVS, FQNEAQ. CDR3 DNA: TGTGCCAGCAGCTTAGCCGGGGGCTTTAAGACTGAAGTTTTCTTT. Translation gives CASSLAGGFKTEVFF.

This clonotype has ten or more counts. The rearrangement joins TRBV19 to TRBJ2-5; 8 bases map to TRBD2. Trimming took 5 bases from V and 3 from J; bases not matched to a gene: 11. CDR1 is LNHDA, CDR2 SQIVND, per germline (reference sequence). The CDR3 consists of 16 residues. As DNA, the CDR3 is TGTGCCAGTAGTCCCATGAGCGGGGGTGACGAAGAGACCCAGTACTTC. Translating gives CASSPMSGGDEETQYF.

The gene calls are TRBV10-3 and TRBJ2-7, with D hard to call. V dropped 0 bases and J dropped 0 bases, with 12 bases sitting between them. Germline values: CDR1 ENHRY, CDR2 SYGVKD. This CDR3 region has 16 residues. The CDR3 nucleotides read TGTGCCATCAGTGAGTCCCCGGAGTTGAGCTCCTACGAGCAGTACTTC. Translated: CAISESPELSSYEQYF.

This clonotype was seen only a few times. The chain recombines TRBV20-1 with TRBJ2-7, with a tentative D call TRBD1 (5 bases). The V gene's germline CDR1 is DFQATT and CDR2 SNEGSKA (reference sequence). The CDR3 is 12 residues long. The V and J ends lost 7 bases and 6 bases respectively, with 16 bases between them. CDR3 bases: TGCAGTGGAGGCAGGGCCCCTAGCGAGCAGTACTTC. It yields the protein CSGGRAPSEQYF.

This clonotype was recorded at least ten times. The gene calls are TRBV2 and TRBJ2-7, with D tentatively TRBD2 (5 bases). The CDR3 runs to 11 residues. Trimming took 6 bases from V and 9 from J, leaving 12 bases between them. Germline V CDR1 and CDR2: SNHLY, FYNNEI. DNA of the CDR3: TGTGCCAGCAGCGGGGAAGTGAGGCAGTACTTC. Encoded protein: CASSGEVRQYF.

The DNA of the CDR3 is TGCAGTGCAAGCGCGACCGGCGGGACTGAAGCTTTCTTT. It yields the protein CSASATGGTEAFF. The rearrangement joins TRBV20-1 to TRBJ1-1, with D hard to call. Trimming shortened V by 6 bases and J by 5 bases, and 16 bases separated the two germline ends. Germline V gene lookup returns CDR1 DFQATT and CDR2 SNEGSKA (reference sequence). This CDR3 contains 13 residues.

Only a few counts were recorded for this clonotype. The chain links TRBV20-1 to TRBJ2-7; TRBD1 matches 7 bases. V was clipped by 5 bases and J by 3 bases; unmatched bases: 10. Germline CDR1 DFQATT, CDR2 SNEGSKA (reference sequence). The CDR3 consists of 14 residues. The CDR3 is CSASDREKGYEQYF. The CDR3, as DNA: TGCAGTGCTTCCGACAGGGAAAAGGGCTACGAGCAGTACTTC.

This clonotype has a count of ten or more. V usage is TRBV4-1 and J usage is TRBJ1-2; TRBD1 aligns across 12 bases. This CDR3 contains 15 residues. The germline gives CDR1 MGHRA, CDR2 YSYEKL. V trimming: 1 base; J trimming: 6 bases; junction bases outside the gene matches: 3. CDR3 sequence reads: CASSQVGQGADGYTF. The CDR3 nucleotides read TGCGCCAGCAGCCAAGTGGGACAGGGGGCCGATGGCTACACCTTC.

Ten or more counts support this clonotype. The chain couples TRBV6-1 to TRBJ2-3; tentatively, D is TRBD2 (5 bases). Deletions cut 8 bases from V and 5 bases from J, with 8 bases between. There are 11 residues in the CDR3. Germline V CDR1 and CDR2: MNHNS, SASEGT. The CDR3 DNA sequence: TGTGCCAGCGCCCGGGGAGATACGCAGTATTTT. Residues: CASARGDTQYF.

The chain uses TRBV7-8 and TRBJ1-1; D gene uncertain. The V end was cut by 3 bases, the J end by 6 bases, with 11 bases between. This CDR3 contains 13 residues. CDR1 and CDR2 from the germline V gene are SGHVS and FQNEAQ. CDR3 coding DNA: TGTGCCAGCAGCTTGGAGTTAGCCCCTGAAGCTTTCTTT. Its protein is CASSLELAPEAFF.

This clonotype was found many times. The chain's CDR3 is CASSVGLMNTEAFF. In DNA, the CDR3 is TGTGCCAGCAGCGTAGGGCTCATGAACACTGAAGCTTTCTTT. This rearrangement joins TRBV9 to TRBJ1-1; D unclear. Looked up from germline, CDR1 is SGDLS and CDR2 is YYNGEE. The CDR3 sequence is 14 residues long. Trimming cost V 0 bases and J 0 bases, with 6 bases left between them.

This clonotype appeared a single time. With a much larger clone just one base away, this may be a read error. V and J are TRBV25-1 and TRBJ2-7; no clear D. Trimming took 9 bases from V and 4 from J, leaving 16 bases between them. Germline loops: CDR1 MGHDK, CDR2 SYGVNS. The CDR3 contains 13 residues. CDR3 sequence (DNA): TGTGCCAGTGCTTTGGACCCTAGATACGAGCAGTACTTC. Translation: CASALDPRYEQYF.

This clonotype was counted at least ten times. This chain links TRBV20-1 with TRBJ2-6; possible D gene TRBD2, 5 bases. This CDR3 has 18 amino acids. Germline CDR1 is DFQATT and CDR2 is SNEGSKA (reference sequence). Trimming cost V 1 base and J 0 bases, with 16 bases left between them. CDR3 nucleotide sequence: TGCAGTGCTAGAGGGGCCCTAGCCGTAACCTCTGGGGCCAACGTCCTGACTTTC. Encoded protein: CSARGALAVTSGANVLTF.

This clonotype has a count of ten or more. The V and J genes are TRBV24-1 and TRBJ2-5; D is possibly TRBD1 or TRBD2 (5 bases each). CDR1 is KGHDR, CDR2 SFDVKD, per germline. The length of the CDR3 is 15 residues. With 2 bases removed from V and 3 bases from J, the gap between germline ends came to 12 bases. The CDR3 here is CATSDSRGREETQYF. The CDR3 region has the DNA TGTGCCACCAGTGATTCTCGGGGACGAGAAGAGACCCAGTACTTC.

In its sample, this clonotype was seen once. The V and J genes are TRBV6-5 and TRBJ2-6; D is possibly TRBD2 (5 bases). From germline, CDR1 is MNHEY and CDR2 SVGAGI. The ends were cut back, 0 bases at V and 3 bases at J, with 9 bases in the middle. The CDR3 spans 16 residues. This CDR3 is CASSYSSGFGANVLTF. Written as DNA, the CDR3 is TGTGCCAGCAGTTACTCGAGCGGTTTTGGGGCCAACGTCCTGACTTTC.

As DNA, the CDR3 is TGTGCCAGCTGTCCGGGACTAATAACCAATGAGCAGTACTTC. Encoded protein: CASCPGLITNEQYF. This rearrangement joins TRBV6-1 to TRBJ2-7; 7 nucleotides match TRBD2. Germline V gene lookup returns CDR1 MNHNS and CDR2 SASEGT. The ends lost 8 bases at V and 7 bases at J; junction bases unmatched: 14. This CDR3 region has 14 residues.

This clonotype came up many times. The gene calls are TRBV19 and TRBJ2-7; the D is unclear. CDR3 length equals 13 residues. V lost 3 bases and J 4 bases, leaving 10 bases between the germline ends. CDR1 and CDR2 (germline): LNHDA, SQIVND (reference sequence). This CDR3 is CASSMHGEYEQYF. CDR3 sequence (DNA): TGTGCCAGTAGTATGCACGGCGAATACGAGCAGTACTTC.

This clonotype showed up many times. The rearrangement uses TRBV27 and TRBJ2-7; TRBD2 matches at 7 bases. The CDR3 totals 14 residues. J gave up 4 bases and V 5 bases, and 8 bases lay outside the gene matches. The germline V gene encodes CDR1 MNHEY and CDR2 SMNVEV (reference sequence). CDR3 protein: CASSTGTTIYEQYF. CDR3 DNA sequence: TGTGCCAGCAGTACCGGGACTACAATTTACGAGCAGTACTTC.

The gene calls are TRBV6-1 and TRBJ1-3; D remains unclear. Trimming took off 8 bases at V and 0 bases at J, with 14 bases between the two ends. Germline CDR1 and CDR2: MNHNS and SASEGT. CDR3 size: 15 residues. CDR3 protein: CASSHRDLSGNTIYF. The CDR3 bases are TGTGCCAGCTCCCACAGAGACCTCTCTGGAAACACCATATATTTT.

In this sample, this clonotype turned up once. The chain uses TRBV28 and TRBJ1-2; no definite D call. V dropped 5 bases and J dropped 4 bases, with 14 bases sitting between them. Per germline, CDR1 MDHEN and CDR2 SYDVKM. The length of the CDR3 is 14 residues. The CDR3 here is CASSAVGIAYGYTF. The CDR3 DNA is TGTGCCAGCAGTGCCGTCGGGATAGCCTATGGCTACACCTTC.

This clonotype was seen ten or more times. The CDR3 region has the DNA TGTGCCAGCAGTTTTAGACTAGCGGGCGAGCAGTACTTC. It translates to CASSFRLAGEQYF. The chain carries TRBV12-3 or TRBV12-4 and TRBJ2-7; 10 nucleotides agree with TRBD2. The CDR3 is 13 amino acids. Unmatched junction bases numbered 2, after V lost 3 bases and J lost 6 bases.

The chain couples TRBV12-3 or TRBV12-4 to TRBJ2-5; the match to TRBD2 covers 9 bases. The CDR3 has 17 amino acids. The V segment lost 1 base and the J segment 5 bases; nucleotides outside the gene matches: 11. CDR3 DNA: TGTGCCAGCAGTTTAGGGACTCGCGGGAGGGCCTTGGAGACCCAGTACTTC. It codes for CASSLGTRGRALETQYF.

The rearrangement joins TRBV12-3 or TRBV12-4 to TRBJ2-2; D not certain. V dropped 5 bases and J dropped 1 base, with 14 bases sitting between them. The CDR3 loop spans 16 amino acids. CDR3 sequence reads: CASSVGRRVNTGELFF. The CDR3 coding sequence is TGTGCCAGCAGTGTAGGTCGTAGGGTGAACACCGGGGAGCTGTTTTTT.